Below, 28 T cell receptor beta chains from the same sample are listed, as sequenced in a study of T cells in Graves' hyperthyroidism and ophthalmopathy. Regions amplified from RNA transcripts were the TCR beta CDR3 regions. Primed by the HTBI set, a first-round RT-PCR was run on the TCR CDR3. Using its own MiXCR run on the multiplex PCR reads, TCRdb lists one record per CDR3 protein. The sample contains hundreds of thousands of distinct CDR3 sequences, around 15% of which appear only once. Material for sequencing was blood. These receptors came from a middle-aged woman with Graves' ophthalmopathy.

Many counts were recorded for this clonotype. The CDR3 region is CASSFVRGGGTDTQYF. CDR3 in DNA: TGTGCCAGCAGTTTTGTCCGCGGAGGGGGTACAGATACGCAGTATTTT. The chain carries TRBV12-3 or TRBV12-4 and TRBJ2-3; possibly TRBD1 or TRBD2 for D (6 bases each). The V and J ends lost 3 bases and 3 bases respectively, with 16 bases between them. The CDR3 runs to 16 residues.

This clonotype occurred a few times. This rearrangement joins TRBV4-1 to TRBJ2-5; D remains ambiguous. This CDR3 comprises 13 residues. Germline V lookup: CDR1 MGHRA, CDR2 YSYEKL. Trimming removed 2 bases at V and 3 bases at J, with 7 bases between. CDR3 amino acids: CASSQHSEETQYF. As DNA, the CDR3 is TGCGCCAGCAGCCAACATTCTGAAGAGACCCAGTACTTC.

The genes are TRBV29-1 and TRBJ2-3, with a tentative D call TRBD2 (6 bases). Trimming removed 6 bases at V and 1 base at J, with 14 bases between. Germline V lookup: CDR1 SQVTM, CDR2 ANQGSEA. The CDR3 has 14 amino acids. The CDR3 region is CSVVNSGRTDTQYF. The CDR3, as DNA: TGCAGCGTCGTCAATAGCGGACGCACAGATACGCAGTATTTT.

The J gene is TRBJ1-3, the V gene TRBV6-1; D might be TRBD1 (6 bases). V lost 6 bases and J lost 0, with 9 bases in between. Germline V lookup: CDR1 MNHNS, CDR2 SASEGT. There are 14 residues in the CDR3. Here the CDR3 DNA reads TGTGCCAGCAGAACAGGGTACTCTGGAAACACCATATATTTT. It yields the protein CASRTGYSGNTIYF.

Many counts were recorded for this clonotype. The rearrangement uses TRBV2 and TRBJ2-1, with D perhaps matching TRBD1 or TRBD2 (5 bases each). V shed 6 bases and J shed 0 bases, with 21 bases lying between them. This CDR3 spans 18 amino acids. Germline V CDR1 and CDR2: SNHLY, FYNNEI. The CDR3 DNA follows: TGTGCCAGCAGACAGGTCCTAGCCCTCACTAGCTCCTACAATGAGCAGTTCTTC. It codes for CASRQVLALTSSYNEQFF.

This clonotype has at least ten counts. The DNA of the CDR3 is TGTGCCAGCAGCCCAGACTCCGCCGGGAATAATGAAAAACTGTTTTTT. Protein: CASSPDSAGNNEKLFF. The V gene is TRBV7-2, the J gene TRBJ1-4; D unresolved. The CDR3 is made up of 16 amino acids. V lost 5 bases, J lost 4 bases, and 17 bases lay in between. Looked up from germline, CDR1 is SGHTA and CDR2 is FQGNSA.

The chain carries TRBV12-3 or TRBV12-4 and TRBJ2-3; 7 bases fit TRBD2. The trim removed 5 bases at V and 0 bases at J, leaving 11 bases unmatched. The CDR3 is 17 amino acids. The CDR3 bases are TGTGCCAGCAGTCCCCAGTCTAGCGGCGCTAGCACAGATACGCAGTATTTT. It specifies CASSPQSSGASTDTQYF.

This clonotype has more than one count but fewer than ten. The chain recombines TRBV20-1 with TRBJ2-3; 7 nucleotides line up with TRBD1. Germline CDR1 and CDR2: DFQATT and SNEGSKA (reference sequence). V shed 4 bases, J shed 8 bases, and the junction held 15 bases outside the gene matches. CDR3 length equals 15 residues. CDR3 loop: CSAIHEKGAPGTQYF. DNA of the CDR3: TGCAGTGCTATCCATGAGAAGGGGGCCCCAGGTACGCAGTATTTT.

This clonotype was counted many times. The CDR3 bases are TGTGCCAGTAGTCCCCGAAGGGGAGGAGGCACTGAAGCTTTCTTT. This sequence encodes CASSPRRGGGTEAFF. This chain connects TRBV19 to TRBJ1-1; perhaps TRBD1 as D (5 bases). The CDR3 is 15 residues long. The V end was cut by 5 bases, the J end by 4 bases, with 17 bases between. Germline values: CDR1 LNHDA, CDR2 SQIVND (reference sequence).

J is TRBJ1-1 and V is TRBV7-9; D is undetermined. There are 14 residues in the CDR3. Germline-derived CDR1 and CDR2 are SEHNR and FQNEAQ (reference sequence). V lost 6 bases to trimming and J lost 1 base, with 12 bases between them. The CDR3 nucleotides are TGTGCCAGCAGGAGGAAGGGATCGAACACTGAAGCTTTCTTT. Amino acid sequence: CASRRKGSNTEAFF.

This clonotype occurred a few times. The gene calls are TRBV10-3 and TRBJ1-6; D might be TRBD1 (5 bases). This CDR3 spans 16 amino acids. The V gene's germline CDR1 is ENHRY and CDR2 SYGVKD. The germline V and J ends were trimmed by 6 bases and 5 bases, with 17 bases remaining between them. The CDR3 DNA sequence: TGTGCCATCAGGGAGACAGACCAGATGAATAATTCACCCCTCCACTTT. Its protein product is CAIRETDQMNNSPLHF.

This clonotype appeared a few times. The V gene is TRBV29-1, the J gene TRBJ2-5; D not resolved. Germline V gene lookup returns CDR1 SQVTM and CDR2 ANQGSEA. V lost 6 bases to trimming and J lost 1 base, with 3 bases between them. The length of the CDR3 is 10 residues. DNA for the CDR3: TGCAGCGTCGCCCAAGAGACCCAGTACTTC. This codes for CSVAQETQYF.

This clonotype was picked up a small number of times. The chain employs TRBV19 and TRBJ2-1; D is ambiguous. Germline lookup yields CDR1 LNHDA and CDR2 SQIVND (reference sequence). Trimming took 7 bases from V and 5 from J, leaving 15 bases between them. This CDR3 spans 14 amino acids. The chain's CDR3 is CASKGIGPDNEQFF. The CDR3, as DNA: TGTGCCAGTAAGGGAATAGGGCCCGACAATGAGCAGTTCTTC.

This clonotype was detected once. One end of the junction fails to match germline, which may point to a read error. V is TRBV6-1 and J is TRBJ2-3; D is uncertain. CDR3 length: 14 amino acids. Germline CDR1 is MNHNS and CDR2 is SASEGT. CDR3 sequence reads: CAGSPAGVPDTQYF. The CDR3 nucleotides are TGTGCCGGCAGTCCCGCTGGGGTCCCAGATACGCAGTATTTT.

The sample holds a few counts of this clonotype. This sequence joins TRBV20-1 and TRBJ1-5; D is possibly TRBD1 (5 bases). Trimming removed 0 bases from V and 4 bases from J, with 13 bases in between. The CDR3 spans 15 residues. Looked up from germline, CDR1 is DFQATT and CDR2 is SNEGSKA (reference sequence). CDR3 in amino acids: CSARDAGMENQPQHF. The CDR3 region has the DNA TGCAGTGCTAGAGACGCAGGGATGGAGAATCAGCCCCAGCATTTT.

The V and J genes are TRBV19 and TRBJ1-1; D gene unclear. Deletions cut 3 bases from V and 4 bases from J, with 9 bases between. Germline-derived CDR1 and CDR2 are LNHDA and SQIVND (reference sequence). The CDR3 is 13 amino acids. This CDR3 reads CASSIDRRTEAFF. DNA of the CDR3: TGTGCCAGTAGTATCGACCGACGCACTGAAGCTTTCTTT.

This clonotype turned up a few times. V usage is TRBV20-1 and J usage is TRBJ1-1, with a possible D match to TRBD1 (5 bases). The CDR3 extends over 12 amino acids. V lost 3 bases and J 10 bases, leaving 15 bases between the germline ends. Germline assignment: CDR1 DFQATT and CDR2 SNEGSKA (reference sequence). The CDR3 nucleotides read TGCAGTGCTAGGGGGACTGTCGATGGAGCTTTCTTT. It translates to CSARGTVDGAFF.

Of note for this clonotype: This sequence may be a read error, since a much larger clone differs from it by one base. A read error is likely, as this CDR3 ends without the conserved phenylalanine or tryptophan. The chain carries TRBV18 and TRBJ1-1, with TRBD1 identical over 8 bases. Germline V gene lookup returns CDR1 KGHSH and CDR2 LQKENI. After removal of 4 bases from V and 1 base from J, the junction contained 2 bases not matched to a gene. This CDR3 is 14 amino acids long. The CDR3 nucleotides are TGTGCCAGCTCACAACAGGGGGGGAACACTGAAGCTTTCTCT. This translates into CASSQQGGNTEAFS.

The J gene is TRBJ1-1, the V gene TRBV6-5; D unresolved. The CDR3 spans 14 residues. Germline CDR1 and CDR2: MNHEY and SVGAGI. Deletions cut 4 bases from V and 5 bases from J, with 14 bases between. The CDR3 DNA reads TGTGCCAGCAGTTCTATTGCATTGGTGACTGAAGCTTTCTTT. This sequence encodes CASSSIALVTEAFF.

The gene calls are TRBV12-3 or TRBV12-4 and TRBJ1-5; tentatively, D is TRBD1 (5 bases). CDR3 length: 15 amino acids. Trimming cost V 3 bases and J 9 bases, with 18 bases left between them. The CDR3 DNA follows: TGTGCCAGCAGTTTTATTCAGGGTTCGGTTGGGCCCCAGCATTTT. It yields the protein CASSFIQGSVGPQHF.

This clonotype has a count of ten or more. V usage is TRBV20-1 and J usage is TRBJ2-7, with 10 nucleotides matching TRBD2. J gave up 5 bases and V 6 bases, and 7 bases lay outside the gene matches. Per the germline V gene, CDR1 is DFQATT and CDR2 is SNEGSKA (reference sequence). This CDR3 spans 13 amino acids. CDR3 coding DNA: TGCAGTGCCACCGGGACTAGCGCCAACGAGCAGTACTTC. It is translated as CSATGTSANEQYF.

The chain uses TRBV7-9 and TRBJ1-4; D call uncertain. CDR1 and CDR2 from the germline V gene are SEHNR and FQNEAQ (reference sequence). CDR3 size: 16 residues. Trimming stripped 1 base from V and 3 bases from J, with 12 bases between. The CDR3 spells CASSLGGFGPNEKLFF. Here the CDR3 DNA reads TGTGCCAGCAGCTTAGGAGGGTTTGGGCCTAATGAAAAACTGTTTTTT.

The rearrangement joins TRBV4-1 to TRBJ1-2, with D tentatively TRBD1 (5 bases). Per germline, CDR1 MGHRA and CDR2 YSYEKL. The CDR3 is made up of 18 amino acids. V lost 5 bases, J lost 4 bases, and 26 bases lay in between. In nucleotides, the CDR3 is TGCGCCAGCAGCTCCCAGAGGTCACAGGTTGTCAACGCCTATGGCTACACCTTC. It is translated as CASSSQRSQVVNAYGYTF.

The rearrangement uses TRBV20-1 and TRBJ1-4; no firm D call. The CDR3 length is 12 residues. V was pared by 6 bases and J by 7 bases, with 12 bases between. The germline V gene has CDR1 DFQATT and CDR2 SNEGSKA (reference sequence). The CDR3 nucleotides read TGCAGTGCGAGGGTGTTAAGTGAAAAACTGTTTTTT. Protein sequence: CSARVLSEKLFF.

This clonotype was found a few times. The rearrangement joins TRBV5-4 to TRBJ2-1, with D possibly being TRBD2 (5 bases). V dropped 4 bases and J dropped 12 bases, with 17 bases sitting between them. CDR3 length equals 13 residues. Germline V CDR1 and CDR2: SGHNT, YYREEE (reference sequence). The CDR3 sequence: CASSPGEASVQFF. The CDR3 nucleotides are TGTGCCAGCAGCCCCGGGGAAGCGAGCGTGCAGTTCTTC.

A word on this clonotype: Germline is not matched at one junction end, which may reflect a read error. The chain couples TRBV7-7 to TRBJ2-1, with 11 nucleotides matching TRBD1. The CDR3 has 17 amino acids. Per the germline V gene, CDR1 is SSHAT and CDR2 is FNYEAQ (reference sequence). Written as DNA, the CDR3 is TGTGCTAGCAGCTCGGGACCGGGACAGGGGGATGCACATGAGCAGTTCTTC. This codes for CASSSGPGQGDAHEQFF.

This clonotype was observed at least ten times. This chain connects TRBV11-2 to TRBJ2-3; D is unresolved. Germline V CDR1 and CDR2: SGHAT, FQNNGV. There are 18 residues in the CDR3. V was shortened by 2 bases and J by 0 bases, with 18 bases between the two germline ends. The CDR3 loop reads CASSLKFLPVSSTDTQYF. CDR3 sequence (DNA): TGTGCCAGCAGCTTAAAGTTTCTGCCAGTCTCTAGCACAGATACGCAGTATTTT.

This sequence joins TRBV29-1 and TRBJ2-7, with TRBD1 matching 9 bases. The CDR3 consists of 16 residues. Per germline, CDR1 SQVTM and CDR2 ANQGSEA. J gave up 4 bases and V 4 bases, and 14 bases lay outside the gene matches. The CDR3 DNA sequence: TGCAGCGTTGCGGGAACGAGGGGACAGGGTGGGTACGAGCAGTACTTC. Translation gives CSVAGTRGQGGYEQYF.